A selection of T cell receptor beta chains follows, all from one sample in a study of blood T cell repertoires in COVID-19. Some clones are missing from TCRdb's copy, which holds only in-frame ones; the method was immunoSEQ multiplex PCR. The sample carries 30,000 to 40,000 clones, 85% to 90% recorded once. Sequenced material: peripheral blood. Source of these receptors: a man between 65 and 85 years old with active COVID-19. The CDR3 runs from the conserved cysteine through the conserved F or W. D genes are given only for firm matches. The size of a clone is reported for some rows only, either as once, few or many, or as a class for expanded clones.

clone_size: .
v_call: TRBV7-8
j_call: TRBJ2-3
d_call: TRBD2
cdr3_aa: CASSRRRTSGSTDTQYF
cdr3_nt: TGTGCCAGCAGCCGCCGCCGGACTAGCGGGAGCACAGATACGCAGTATTTT

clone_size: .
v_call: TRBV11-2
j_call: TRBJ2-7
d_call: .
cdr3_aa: CASSYTRRLGGTYEQYF
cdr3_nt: TGTGCCAGCAGCTACACGCGTCGATTGGGCGGGACCTACGAGCAGTACTTC

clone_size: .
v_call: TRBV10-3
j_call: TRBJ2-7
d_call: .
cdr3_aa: CAISVRGGSEQYF
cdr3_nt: TGTGCCATCAGTGTGAGAGGGGGTTCCGAGCAGTACTTC

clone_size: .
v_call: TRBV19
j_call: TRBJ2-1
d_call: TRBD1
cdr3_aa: CASRIGQGPGEQFF
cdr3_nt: TGTGCCAGTAGGATTGGACAGGGGCCTGGTGAGCAGTTCTTC

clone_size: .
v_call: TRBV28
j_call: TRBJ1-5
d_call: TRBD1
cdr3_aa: CASRSSRRDRGLQPQHF
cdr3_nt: TGTGCCAGCAGGTCAAGTCGGCGGGACAGGGGATTGCAGCCCCAGCATTTT

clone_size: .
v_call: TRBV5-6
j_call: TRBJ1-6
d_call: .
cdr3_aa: CASRGQGSNNSPLHF
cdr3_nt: TGTGCCAGCAGAGGCCAGGGGTCCAATAATTCACCCCTCCACTTT

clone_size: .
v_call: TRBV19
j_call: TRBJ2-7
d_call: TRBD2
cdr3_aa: CASSRLAGTGRSSYEQYF
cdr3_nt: TGTGCCAGTAGTAGGTTAGCGGGAACGGGAAGATCCTCCTACGAGCAGTACTTC

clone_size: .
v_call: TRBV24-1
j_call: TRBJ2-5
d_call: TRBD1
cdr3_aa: CATSQTTGVQETQYF
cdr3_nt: TGTGCCACCAGCCAGACGACAGGGGTCCAAGAGACCCAGTACTTC

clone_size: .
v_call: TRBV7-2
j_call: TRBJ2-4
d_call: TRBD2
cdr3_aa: CASSLVAGTTKNIQYF
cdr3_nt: TGTGCCAGCAGCTTAGTCGCAGGGACTACTAAAAACATTCAGTACTTC

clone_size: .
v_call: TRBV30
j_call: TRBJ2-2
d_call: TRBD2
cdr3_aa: CAWSVPGGGELFF
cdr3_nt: TGTGCCTGGAGTGTACCGGGAGGAGGGGAGCTGTTTTTT

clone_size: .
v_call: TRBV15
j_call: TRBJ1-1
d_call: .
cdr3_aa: CATSNPAQGTAFF
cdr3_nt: TGTGCCACCAGCAACCCGGCGCAGGGGACAGCTTTCTTT

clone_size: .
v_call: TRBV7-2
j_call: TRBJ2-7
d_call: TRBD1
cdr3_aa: CASSPDRGQIYEQYF
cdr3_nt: TGTGCCAGCAGCCCAGACAGGGGGCAGATCTACGAGCAGTACTTC

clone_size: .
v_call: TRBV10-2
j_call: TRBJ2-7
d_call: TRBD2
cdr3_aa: CASSPGLAAYEQYF
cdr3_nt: TGCGCCAGCAGTCCGGGACTAGCGGCCTACGAGCAGTACTTC

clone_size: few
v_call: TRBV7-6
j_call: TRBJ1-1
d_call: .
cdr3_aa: CASSSTPDWNTEAFF
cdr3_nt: TGTGCCAGCAGCTCAACGCCAGACTGGAACACTGAAGCTTTCTTT

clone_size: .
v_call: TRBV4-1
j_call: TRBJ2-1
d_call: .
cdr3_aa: CASSQPVTYNEQFF
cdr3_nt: TGCGCCAGCAGCCAACCGGTCACCTACAATGAGCAGTTCTTC

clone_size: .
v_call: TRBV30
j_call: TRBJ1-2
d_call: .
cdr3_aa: CAWRTPGLGGGGYTF
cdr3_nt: TGTGCCTGGAGGACTCCGGGACTCGGGGGAGGAGGCTACACCTTC

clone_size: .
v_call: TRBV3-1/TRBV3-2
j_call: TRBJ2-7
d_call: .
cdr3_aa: CASSQGFGGGTSSYEQYF
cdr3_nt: TGTGCCAGCAGCCAAGGGTTTGGGGGAGGCACGAGCTCCTACGAGCAGTACTTC

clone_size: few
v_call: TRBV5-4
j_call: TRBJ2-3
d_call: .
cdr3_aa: CASSPVIVSYTDTQYF
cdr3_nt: TGTGCCAGCAGCCCGGTTATAGTTTCTTACACAGATACGCAGTATTTT

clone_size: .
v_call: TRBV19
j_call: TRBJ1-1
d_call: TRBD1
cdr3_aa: CASINQQGGNTEAFF
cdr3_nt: TGTGCCAGTATAAACCAGCAGGGGGGGAACACTGAAGCTTTCTTT

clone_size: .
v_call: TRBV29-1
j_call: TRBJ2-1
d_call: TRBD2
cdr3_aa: CSVIPLAGDYNEQFF
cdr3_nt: TGCAGCGTTATTCCCCTAGCGGGGGACTACAATGAGCAGTTCTTC

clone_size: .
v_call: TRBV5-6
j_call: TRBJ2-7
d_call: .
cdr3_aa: CASSLTVSSYEQYF
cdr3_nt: TGTGCCAGCAGCTTAACTGTGAGCTCCTACGAGCAGTACTTC

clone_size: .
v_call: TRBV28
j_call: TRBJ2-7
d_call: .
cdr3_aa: CASSLTKREQYF
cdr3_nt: TGTGCCAGCAGTCTAACGAAGCGGGAGCAGTACTTC

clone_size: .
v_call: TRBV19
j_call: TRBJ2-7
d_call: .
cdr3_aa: CASSRRTGLPYEQYF
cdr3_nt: TGTGCCAGTAGTAGACGTACAGGGCTACCCTACGAGCAGTACTTC

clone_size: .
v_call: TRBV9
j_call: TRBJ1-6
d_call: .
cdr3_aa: CASSVTGREALHF
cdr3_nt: TGTGCTAGCAGCGTAACAGGCAGGGAGGCCCTCCACTTT

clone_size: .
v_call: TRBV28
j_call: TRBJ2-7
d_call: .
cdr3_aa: CASSFADEQYF
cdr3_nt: TGTGCCAGCAGTTTCGCAGACGAGCAGTACTTC

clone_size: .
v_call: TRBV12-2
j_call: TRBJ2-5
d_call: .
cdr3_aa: CASRFQSLPREAEETQYF
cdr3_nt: TGTGCAAGTCGCTTCCAATCTTTGCCCCGCGAGGCAGAAGAGACCCAGTACTTC

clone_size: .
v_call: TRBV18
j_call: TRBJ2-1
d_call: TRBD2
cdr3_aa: CASSPPGLAGAGNEQFF
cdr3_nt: TGTGCCAGCTCACCACCCGGACTAGCGGGAGCGGGCAATGAGCAGTTCTTC

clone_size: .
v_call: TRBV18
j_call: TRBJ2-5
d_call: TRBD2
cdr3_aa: CASSPGLTETQYF
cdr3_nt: TGTGCCAGCTCACCGGGACTAACGGAGACCCAGTACTTC

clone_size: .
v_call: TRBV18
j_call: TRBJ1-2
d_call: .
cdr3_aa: CASSPREFAYGYTF
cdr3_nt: TGTGCCAGCTCACCCAGGGAATTTGCCTATGGCTACACCTTC

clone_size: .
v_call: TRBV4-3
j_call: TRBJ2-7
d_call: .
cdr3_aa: CASSQALVSHEQYF
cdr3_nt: TGCGCCAGCAGCCAAGCTCTAGTGAGCCACGAGCAGTACTTC

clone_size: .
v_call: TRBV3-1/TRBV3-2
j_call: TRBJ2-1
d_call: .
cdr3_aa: CASSRGGTIWPNEQFF
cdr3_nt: TGTGCCAGCAGCAGGGGGGGAACAATCTGGCCCAATGAGCAGTTCTTC

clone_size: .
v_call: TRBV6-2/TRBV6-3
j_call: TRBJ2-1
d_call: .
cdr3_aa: CASSYEQVNNEQFF
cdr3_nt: TGTGCCAGCAGTTACGAGCAGGTGAACAATGAGCAGTTCTTC

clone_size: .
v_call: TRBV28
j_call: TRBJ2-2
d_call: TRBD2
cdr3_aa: CASSLWGSGVNTGELFF
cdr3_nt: TGTGCCAGCAGTTTATGGGGGAGCGGGGTGAACACCGGGGAGCTGTTTTTT

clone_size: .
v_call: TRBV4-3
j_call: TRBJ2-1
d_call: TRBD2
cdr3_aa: CASSSRLAGGGNEQFF
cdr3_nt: TGCGCCAGCTCCTCGCGTCTAGCGGGAGGCGGAAATGAGCAGTTCTTC

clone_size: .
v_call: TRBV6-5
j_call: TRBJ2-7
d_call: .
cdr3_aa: CATPGVNGPYEQYF
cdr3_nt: TGTGCCACCCCGGGAGTAAATGGCCCCTACGAGCAGTACTTC

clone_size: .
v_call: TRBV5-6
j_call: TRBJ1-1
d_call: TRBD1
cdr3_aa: CASSFRTGNTEAFF
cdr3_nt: TGTGCCAGCAGCTTCAGGACAGGGAATACTGAAGCTTTCTTT

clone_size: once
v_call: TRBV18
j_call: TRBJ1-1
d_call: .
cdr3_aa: CASSQGINTEAFF
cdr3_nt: TGTGCCAGCTCACAGGGGATTAACACTGAAGCTTTCTTT

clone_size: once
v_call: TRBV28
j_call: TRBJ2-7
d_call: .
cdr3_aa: CAIRAGTAGPYEQYF
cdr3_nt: TGTGCCATCCGGGCAGGGACCGCGGGGCCCTACGAGCAGTACTTC

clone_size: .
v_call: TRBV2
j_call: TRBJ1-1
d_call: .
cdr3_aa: CASSSDRNTEAFF
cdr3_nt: TGTGCCAGCAGTTCTGACAGAAACACTGAAGCTTTCTTT

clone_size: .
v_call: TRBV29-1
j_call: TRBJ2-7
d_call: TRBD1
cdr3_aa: CSASSGTGINEQYF
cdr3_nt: TGCAGCGCCTCCTCCGGGACAGGTATCAACGAGCAGTACTTC

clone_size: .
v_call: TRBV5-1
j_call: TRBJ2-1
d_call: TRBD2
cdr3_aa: CASSLGTSGIDEQFF
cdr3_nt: TGCGCCAGCAGCTTGGGGACTAGCGGAATCGATGAGCAGTTCTTC

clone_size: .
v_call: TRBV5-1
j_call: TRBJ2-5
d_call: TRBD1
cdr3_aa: CASSTITGGAETQYF
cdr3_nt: TGCGCCAGCAGCACTATTACAGGGGGCGCAGAGACCCAGTACTTC

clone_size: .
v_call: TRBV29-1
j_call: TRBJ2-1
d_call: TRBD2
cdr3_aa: CSVVDGLAAGNEQFF
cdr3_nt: TGCAGCGTTGTTGATGGACTAGCGGCAGGCAATGAGCAGTTCTTC

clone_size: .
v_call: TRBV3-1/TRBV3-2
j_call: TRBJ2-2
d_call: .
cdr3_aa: CASWSSNTGELFF
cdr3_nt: TGTGCCAGTTGGAGCTCAAACACCGGGGAGCTGTTTTTT

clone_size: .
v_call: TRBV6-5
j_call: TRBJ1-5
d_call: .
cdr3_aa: CASRRGRNQPQHF
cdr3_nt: TGTGCCAGTCGACGGGGGAGGAATCAGCCCCAGCATTTT

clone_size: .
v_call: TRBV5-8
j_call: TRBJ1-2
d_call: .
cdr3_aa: CASSSHRGGYTF
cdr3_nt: TGTGCCAGCAGCTCGCATAGAGGTGGCTACACCTTC

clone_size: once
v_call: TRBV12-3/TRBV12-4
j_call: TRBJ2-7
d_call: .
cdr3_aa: CASRLRGSEQYF
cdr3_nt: TGTGCCAGCAGGCTTAGGGGTTCCGAGCAGTACTTC

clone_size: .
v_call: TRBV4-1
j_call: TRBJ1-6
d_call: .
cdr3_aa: CASSVKQVFATSYNSPLHF
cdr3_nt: TGCGCCAGCAGCGTTAAACAGGTTTTCGCGACCTCCTATAATTCACCCCTCCACTTT

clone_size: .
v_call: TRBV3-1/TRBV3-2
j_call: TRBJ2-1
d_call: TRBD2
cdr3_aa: CASSQAGLAGVYQFF
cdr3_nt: TGTGCCAGCAGCCAAGCCGGACTAGCGGGAGTTTATCAGTTCTTC

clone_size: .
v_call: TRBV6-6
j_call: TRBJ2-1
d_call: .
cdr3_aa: CASSYGQGEQFF
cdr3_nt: TGTGCCAGCAGTTACGGACAAGGCGAGCAGTTCTTC

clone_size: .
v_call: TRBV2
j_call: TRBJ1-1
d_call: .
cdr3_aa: CASSEGGRGTEAFF
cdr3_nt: TGTGCCAGCAGTGAAGGGGGGCGCGGGACTGAAGCTTTCTTT

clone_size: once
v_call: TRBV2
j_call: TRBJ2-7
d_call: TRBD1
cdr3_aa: CASSDGTGSYEQYF
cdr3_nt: TGTGCCAGCAGTGACGGGACAGGGTCCTACGAGCAGTACTTC

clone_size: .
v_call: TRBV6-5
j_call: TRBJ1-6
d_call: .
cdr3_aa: CASSYSHSLDNSPLHF
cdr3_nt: TGTGCCAGCAGTTACTCCCATAGCCTAGATAATTCACCCCTCCACTTT

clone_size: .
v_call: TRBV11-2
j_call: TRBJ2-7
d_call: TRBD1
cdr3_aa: CASSFDRGLTYEQYF
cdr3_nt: TGTGCCAGCAGTTTCGACAGGGGGTTAACCTACGAGCAGTACTTC

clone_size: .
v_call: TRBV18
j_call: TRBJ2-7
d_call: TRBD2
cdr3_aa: CASSPRGTSGLYEQYF
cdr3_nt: TGTGCCAGCTCACCACGCGGGACTAGCGGCTTATACGAGCAGTACTTC

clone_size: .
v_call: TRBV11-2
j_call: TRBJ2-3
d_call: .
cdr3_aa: CASSLGAGDTQYF
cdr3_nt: TGTGCCAGCAGCTTAGGGGCAGGGGATACGCAGTATTTT